Presented here are 28 T cell receptor beta chains from one specimen sequenced in a study of T-cell memory formation after mild COVID-19. TCRdb processed the 5' RACE reads anew with MiXCR; each CDR3 protein has one entry. Here the sample spans about 55,000 distinct CDR3 sequences, 28% being singletons. Source material: PBMCs or a T cell subset sorted from them (not recorded which). These receptors originate from a man younger than 30 who had mild COVID-19 (a few samples of this study predate the infection). Cell type and time point are not known.

The V gene is TRBV6-6, the J gene TRBJ2-3; no firm D call. The CDR3 is 16 residues long. V dropped 0 bases and J dropped 3 bases, with 13 bases sitting between them. Germline V gene data show CDR1 as MNHNY and CDR2 as SVGAGI (reference sequence). Written as DNA, the CDR3 is TGTGCCAGCAGTTACTCTATGGAAACATCGACAGATACGCAGTATTTT. Translated: CASSYSMETSTDTQYF.

This chain uses TRBV15 with TRBJ2-2; unclear D gene. The germline V gene encodes CDR1 LNHNV and CDR2 YYDKDF (reference sequence). The V end lost 2 bases, the J end lost 2 bases, and 3 bases lay between the germline ends. This CDR3 has 13 residues. CDR3 sequence reads: CATSRFNTGELFF. CDR3 bases: TGTGCCACCAGCAGATTCAACACCGGGGAGCTGTTTTTT.

This clonotype was picked up a small number of times. V is TRBV4-2 and J is TRBJ2-1, with D possibly matching TRBD1 (6 bases). V lost 0 bases and J 3 bases, leaving 12 bases between the germline ends. There are 16 residues in the CDR3. Germline V gene lookup returns CDR1 LGHNA and CDR2 YNFKEQ. The CDR3 sequence is CASSQDQTGYYNEQFF. The CDR3 coding sequence is TGTGCCAGCAGCCAAGATCAGACAGGATACTACAATGAGCAGTTCTTC.

The CDR3 region is CASSLGEWGESQGTQYF. Written as DNA, the CDR3 is TGCGCCAGCAGCTTGGGCGAGTGGGGGGAATCACAAGGTACGCAGTATTTT. V is TRBV5-1 and J is TRBJ2-3, with D possibly TRBD2 on 6 matching bases. V gave up 0 bases and J gave up 8 bases, with 22 bases separating them. CDR1 and CDR2 (germline): SGHRS, YFSETQ. This CDR3 region has 17 residues.

The chain is built from TRBV7-9 and TRBJ2-2; tentative D call: TRBD1 (6 bases). The CDR3 runs 15 residues. Per the germline V gene, CDR1 is SEHNR and CDR2 is FQNEAQ (reference sequence). Trimming removed 4 bases at V and 3 bases at J, with 12 bases between. In DNA, the CDR3 is TGTGCCAGCAGCTCAACAGGGTTGGACACCGGGGAGCTGTTTTTT. It is translated as CASSSTGLDTGELFF.

The chain uses TRBV7-9 and TRBJ2-1; D uncertain. With 4 bases removed from V and 8 bases from J, the gap between germline ends came to 9 bases. There are 12 residues in the CDR3. In germline, CDR1 is SEHNR, CDR2 FQNEAQ (reference sequence). CDR3 DNA sequence: TGTGCCAGCAGCTCCGGAACCTATGAGCAGTTCTTC. This encodes CASSSGTYEQFF.

The chain carries TRBV12-3 or TRBV12-4 and TRBJ2-5; D might be TRBD1 (6 bases). V lost 8 bases, J lost 10 bases, and 17 bases lay in between. The CDR3 runs to 12 residues. The CDR3 DNA reads TGTGCCAGCGGGTTGGGGGCCGTCTTCCAGTACTTC. This codes for CASGLGAVFQYF.

This clonotype was seen a few times. The rearrangement links TRBV29-1 to TRBJ1-2; tentatively, D is TRBD1 (5 bases). Trimming took off 0 bases at V and 0 bases at J, with 17 bases between the two ends. Germline CDR1 is SQVTM and CDR2 is ANQGSEA. This CDR3 is 17 amino acids long. CDR3 coding DNA: TGCAGCGTTGAAGAGGAGGGCAGGGAGTCAGCTAACTATGGCTACACCTTC. Translated: CSVEEEGRESANYGYTF.

The chain uses TRBV5-6 and TRBJ2-5; D unresolved. Germline CDR1 is SGHDT and CDR2 is YYEEEE. The V end lost 1 base, the J end lost 4 bases, and 5 bases lay between the germline ends. The CDR3 contains 12 residues. The CDR3 bases are TGTGCCAGCAGCTTGTCGTTAGAGACCCAGTACTTC. Protein product: CASSLSLETQYF.

This chain connects TRBV4-1 to TRBJ2-1; 7 nucleotides agree with TRBD2. CDR1 MGHRA and CDR2 YSYEKL come from the germline V gene. The CDR3 contains 14 residues. After removal of 11 bases from V and 2 bases from J, the junction contained 9 bases not matched to a gene. CDR3 sequence reads: CASRGGGAYNEQFF. In nucleotides, the CDR3 is TGCGCCTCGCGAGGTGGGGGGGCCTACAATGAGCAGTTCTTC.

The chain combines TRBV13 with TRBJ2-7, with 8 bases identical to TRBD1. The CDR3 is 16 residues long. Germline V gene sequence: CDR1 PRHDT, CDR2 FYEKMQ (reference sequence). V shed 5 bases and J 3 bases; nucleotides not matched to a gene: 12. CDR3 region: CASSADRGRDHYEQYF. The CDR3 DNA is TGTGCCAGCAGCGCCGACAGGGGAAGGGACCACTACGAGCAGTACTTC.

The V call is TRBV7-2, the J call TRBJ2-7; 11 bases line up with TRBD2. Germline values: CDR1 SGHTA, CDR2 FQGNSA. CDR3 length equals 14 residues. Unmatched junction bases numbered 2, after V lost 3 bases and J lost 4 bases. CDR3 in DNA: TGTGCCAGCAGCTTCGGACTAGCGGGTTACGAGCAGTACTTC. This codes for CASSFGLAGYEQYF.

This clonotype was observed a few times. This chain connects TRBV6-5 to TRBJ2-3; 9 bases are shared with TRBD2. Germline V gene lookup returns CDR1 MNHEY and CDR2 SVGAGI. The CDR3 covers 17 residues. The ends lost 6 bases at V and 1 base at J; junction bases unmatched: 11. CDR3 coding DNA: TGTGCCAGCAGGGAAAAGCGGGGGGCGTCGGGCACAGATACGCAGTATTTT. This sequence encodes CASREKRGASGTDTQYF.

This clonotype showed up just a few times. V is TRBV12-3 or TRBV12-4 and J is TRBJ2-1; 10 nucleotides line up with TRBD2. The CDR3 is 15 residues long. Trimming removed 7 bases from V and 5 bases from J; junction bases left unmatched: 8. This chain's CDR3 is CASTLLAGLHNEQFF. CDR3 nucleotide sequence: TGTGCCAGCACCCTACTAGCGGGGCTACACAATGAGCAGTTCTTC.

This clonotype was recorded at least ten times. V is TRBV5-1 and J is TRBJ2-5; D is uncertain. With 4 bases removed from V and 3 bases from J, the gap between germline ends came to 13 bases. The length of the CDR3 is 14 residues. Germline V gene sequence: CDR1 SGHRS, CDR2 YFSETQ. In nucleotides, the CDR3 is TGCGCCAGCAGCCCAGACCGACAAGAAGAGACCCAGTACTTC. Translation gives CASSPDRQEETQYF.

This sequence joins TRBV5-1 and TRBJ2-3; the D call may be TRBD1 or TRBD2 (5 bases each). The CDR3 spans 17 residues. Per the germline V gene, CDR1 is SGHRS and CDR2 is YFSETQ. V was clipped by 3 bases and J by 4 bases, with 21 bases between them. The CDR3: CASSSPVGTPTADTQYF. The CDR3 nucleotides read TGCGCCAGCAGCTCCCCCGTCGGGACCCCCACGGCAGATACGCAGTATTTT.

This clonotype was seen more than once but under ten times. The CDR3 DNA follows: TGTGCCAGCAGCCGGAGGGGGGTCCCCACTGAAGCTTTCTTT. This gives the protein CASSRRGVPTEAFF. The rearrangement uses TRBV7-9 and TRBJ1-1, with D possibly TRBD1 on 6 matching bases. This CDR3 is 14 amino acids long. Germline lookup yields CDR1 SEHNR and CDR2 FQNEAQ (reference sequence). Trimming cost V 5 bases and J 4 bases, with 14 bases left between them.

J is TRBJ2-1 and V is TRBV7-9; 8 bases map to TRBD2. V lost 5 bases, J lost 12 bases, and 9 bases stayed unmatched. Looked up from germline, CDR1 is SEHNR and CDR2 is FQNEAQ (reference sequence). The CDR3 covers 13 residues. The CDR3 is CASSGTSTRGQFF. CDR3 in DNA: TGTGCCAGCAGCGGGACTAGTACCAGAGGGCAGTTCTTC.

The chain recombines TRBV3-1 with TRBJ2-2, with 7 bases fitting TRBD2. CDR1 LGHDT and CDR2 YNNKEL come from the germline V gene (reference sequence). The CDR3 has 16 residues. Unmatched junction bases numbered 3, after V lost 2 bases and J lost 0 bases. The CDR3 DNA sequence: TGTGCCAGCAGCCAACGCCTAGCGGCGAACACCGGGGAGCTGTTTTTT. This translates into CASSQRLAANTGELFF.

The CDR3 DNA is TGTGCCAGCAGCATACAGGGGCGCCAAGAGACCCAGTACTTC. This gives the protein CASSIQGRQETQYF. The V call is TRBV7-9, the J call TRBJ2-5; 7 positions match TRBD1. Germline-derived CDR1 and CDR2 are SEHNR and FQNEAQ (reference sequence). Trimming at V came to 5 bases and at J to 1 base, leaving 4 bases not matched to a gene. There are 14 residues in the CDR3. Combining the CDR3 with reference TRBV7-9 and TRBJ2-5 gives the whole variable domain DTGVSQNPRHKITKRGQNVTFRCDPISEHNRLYWYRQTLGQGPEFLTYFQNEAQLEKSRLLSDRFSAERPKGSFSTLEIQRTEQGDSAMYLCASSIQGRQETQYFGPGTRLLVL.

The chain has TRBV7-6 and TRBJ2-7, with TRBD1 matching 9 bases. The CDR3 contains 14 residues. The junction had 6 bases not matched to a gene; V was cut back by 5 bases and J by 4 bases. The germline gives CDR1 SGHVS, CDR2 FNYEAQ. The CDR3 region has the DNA TGTGCCAGCAGCACCGGGACAGGGAGTTACGAGCAGTACTTC. Its translation is CASSTGTGSYEQYF.

This sequence joins TRBV5-1 and TRBJ1-2, with D hard to call. V was pared by 1 base and J by 2 bases, with 12 bases between. CDR1 is SGHRS, CDR2 YFSETQ, per germline. This CDR3 is 15 amino acids long. CDR3 sequence reads: CASSLSRTANYGYTF. The CDR3 DNA sequence: TGCGCCAGCAGCTTGAGTAGGACCGCCAACTATGGCTACACCTTC.

This chain connects TRBV29-1 to TRBJ2-7; 7 bases are a match to TRBD1. The CDR3 consists of 15 residues. The germline V gene has CDR1 SQVTM and CDR2 ANQGSEA. V lost 1 base, J lost 5 bases, and 11 bases stayed unmatched. The CDR3 DNA follows: TGCAGCGTTGAAGGGGGTAGGGGGCGCGAGGACGAGCAGTACTTC. As protein: CSVEGGRGREDEQYF.

The sample holds a few counts of this clonotype. V gene TRBV11-2 combines with J gene TRBJ2-3, with D perhaps matching TRBD1 or TRBD2 (5 bases each). V dropped 6 bases and J dropped 2 bases, with 12 bases sitting between them. CDR1 and CDR2 from the germline V gene are SGHAT and FQNNGV. CDR3 length: 14 residues. Here the CDR3 DNA reads TGTGCCAGCAGAGGGCAGGGAGCCACAGATACGCAGTATTTT. Amino acid sequence: CASRGQGATDTQYF.

This clonotype was seen just once. The chain is built from TRBV20-1 and TRBJ2-5; TRBD2 matches at 12 bases. Trimming removed 2 bases from V and 4 bases from J; junction bases left unmatched: 5. CDR3 length equals 15 residues. In germline, CDR1 is DFQATT, CDR2 SNEGSKA (reference sequence). As DNA, the CDR3 is TGCAGTGCTAGAAGTCTAGCGGGGGGGCCAGAGACCCAGTACTTC. Residues: CSARSLAGGPETQYF.

The DNA for the CDR3 is TGTGCCAGCAGCTTAAGGGCGGCCGAGCAGTACGTC. Translated, it gives CASSLRAAEQYV. The chain employs TRBV11-2 and TRBJ2-7, with D uncertain. The V gene lost 2 bases and the J gene lost 6 bases, with 8 bases spanning the gap. CDR1 is SGHAT and CDR2 is FQNNGV in the germline V gene. The CDR3 is 12 residues long.

The chain's CDR3 is CASSYSGGGHNEQFF. As DNA, the CDR3 is TGTGCCAGCAGTTACTCTGGCGGGGGACACAATGAGCAGTTCTTC. This chain connects TRBV6-5 to TRBJ2-1, with 7 bases identical to TRBD2. With V trimmed by 0 bases and J by 5 bases, 4 bases remained unmatched. This CDR3 comprises 15 residues. Germline V gene lookup returns CDR1 MNHEY and CDR2 SVGAGI.

This clonotype was picked up a small number of times. The V call is TRBV7-2, the J call TRBJ2-3, with 7 bases fitting TRBD2. The V gene's germline CDR1 is SGHTA and CDR2 FQGNSA. V shed 2 bases and J 1 base; nucleotides not matched to a gene: 3. The CDR3 is made up of 15 amino acids. The CDR3 DNA follows: TGTGCCAGCAGCTTACCCGCGGGGGGCACAGATACGCAGTATTTT. It specifies CASSLPAGGTDTQYF. Complete variable domain (other parts from reference TRBV7-2 and TRBJ2-3): GAGVSQSPSNKVTEKGKDVELRCDPISGHTALYWYRQSLGQGLEFLIYFQGNSAPDKSGLPSDRFSAERTGGSVSTLTIQRTQQEDSAVYLCASSLPAGGTDTQYFGPGTRLTVL.